The 17 T cell receptor beta chains reported below all come from one sample, sequenced in a study of T cell repertoires in cytomegalovirus infection. Their specific antigens are unknown. TCRdb re-analysed the reads in MiXCR, keeping a single row per CDR3 protein. The sample consists of roughly 990,000 distinct CDR3 sequences, less than 40% of them appearing once. The sequencing here drew on cultured CD8+ T cells from PBMCs, taken from culture after CMV antigen stimulation. Receptors originate from a human donor in good health (CMV status not recorded). Some clones in this sample may be carry-over from other donors' samples.

This clonotype has a handful of counts. The gene calls are TRBV19 and TRBJ2-2, with TRBD1 as a possible D gene (6 bases). The CDR3 is 14 residues long. Trimming shortened V by 3 bases and J by 6 bases, and 11 bases separated the two germline ends. The germline gives CDR1 LNHDA, CDR2 SQIVND (reference sequence). The CDR3 nucleotides read TGTGCCAGTAGTATGGGGGCTGGGGCCGGGGAGCTGTTTTTT. Encoded protein: CASSMGAGAGELFF.

This clonotype appeared many times. The V call is TRBV7-9, the J call TRBJ1-1; D perhaps matches TRBD1 (5 bases). The length of the CDR3 is 13 residues. V was shortened by 5 bases and J by 1 base, with 8 bases between the two germline ends. Germline V CDR1 and CDR2: SEHNR, FQNEAQ (reference sequence). CDR3 amino acids: CASSGTSNTEAFF. For the CDR3, the DNA is TGTGCCAGCAGCGGGACCTCGAACACTGAAGCTTTCTTT.

CDR3 sequence (DNA): TGTGCCAGCAGCGTAGCCAGGGAAGGTAACACCGGGGAGCTGTTTTTT. Translating it yields CASSVAREGNTGELFF. The chain uses TRBV9 and TRBJ2-2, with D possibly being TRBD1 (5 bases). Germline loops: CDR1 SGDLS, CDR2 YYNGEE. This CDR3 spans 16 amino acids. V was cut by 0 bases and J by 2 bases, with 11 bases left in between.

Only a few counts were recorded for this clonotype. V gene TRBV7-9 combines with J gene TRBJ2-2; D is possibly TRBD2 (6 bases). Deletions cut 11 bases from V and 5 bases from J, with 15 bases between. Germline CDR1 SEHNR, CDR2 FQNEAQ (reference sequence). The CDR3 loop spans 13 amino acids. Here the CDR3 reads CAPTAAGTGELFF. In nucleotides, the CDR3 is TGTGCCCCGACTGCGGCGGGAACCGGGGAGCTGTTTTTT.

DNA of the CDR3: TGCGCCAGCAGGGACCTGGACTTCGGCTACACCTTC. It encodes CASRDLDFGYTF. The chain links TRBV5-1 to TRBJ1-2; D remains unclear. Germline V CDR1 and CDR2: SGHRS, YFSETQ. Trimming stripped 5 bases from V and 8 bases from J, with 13 bases between. The CDR3 loop spans 12 amino acids.

The chain has TRBV4-2 and TRBJ2-1; 7 nucleotides match TRBD1. J lost 2 bases, V lost 3 bases, and 10 bases had no gene match. The CDR3 has 17 amino acids. Germline V lookup: CDR1 LGHNA, CDR2 YNFKEQ. The DNA for the CDR3 is TGTGCCAGCAGCCATTTTAGACAGGGAAGGGCCTACAATGAGCAGTTCTTC. The encoded protein is CASSHFRQGRAYNEQFF.

The chain joins TRBV28 to TRBJ2-2; D unclear. Between the trimmed V and J ends, which lost 1 base and 1 base, there was a span of 4 bases. Germline-derived CDR1 and CDR2 are MDHEN and SYDVKM. The CDR3 is 14 residues long. The CDR3 is CASSLFQNTGELFF. The CDR3 DNA follows: TGTGCCAGCAGTTTATTCCAGAACACCGGGGAGCTGTTTTTT.

The table lists this clonotype with a few counts. The rearrangement uses TRBV7-9 and TRBJ1-6; TRBD1 aligns across 7 bases. V trimming: 5 bases; J trimming: 6 bases; junction bases outside the gene matches: 4. Germline values: CDR1 SEHNR, CDR2 FQNEAQ (reference sequence). The CDR3 has 14 residues. The CDR3 sequence is CASSQGGFNSPLHF. CDR3 in DNA: TGTGCCAGCAGCCAGGGGGGCTTTAATTCACCCCTCCACTTT.

The rearrangement links TRBV6-2 or TRBV6-3 to TRBJ2-1, with unresolved D. Looked up from germline, CDR1 is MNHEY and CDR2 is SVGEGT. This CDR3 region has 16 residues. V was pared by 2 bases and J by 7 bases, with 18 bases between. The CDR3 protein is CASSYVTGSDRNEQFF. The CDR3, as DNA: TGTGCCAGCAGTTACGTAACTGGGTCGGACCGGAATGAGCAGTTCTTC.

A word on this clonotype: A much larger clone lies a single base off, so this may be a read error. CDR3 loop: CASSLHGGRTDTQYF. The DNA of the CDR3 is TGTGCCAGCAGCTTGCACGGGGGGCGCACAGATACGCAGTATTTT. The chain is built from TRBV7-6 and TRBJ2-3; tentative D call: TRBD2 (7 bases). Germline assignment: CDR1 SGHVS and CDR2 FNYEAQ. The CDR3 is 15 residues long. Trimming shortened V by 3 bases and J by 1 base, and 11 bases separated the two germline ends.

Only a few counts were recorded for this clonotype. The genes are TRBV6-5 and TRBJ2-5; 7 positions agree with TRBD2. The CDR3 spans 16 residues. The germline V gene encodes CDR1 MNHEY and CDR2 SVGAGI. The V and J ends lost 2 bases and 2 bases, in that order; junction bases with no gene match: 8. CDR3 in amino acids: CASSYGRGGPQETQYF. The CDR3 region has the DNA TGTGCCAGCAGTTACGGGCGCGGGGGACCACAAGAGACCCAGTACTTC.

This clonotype was counted many times. CDR3 amino acids: CASSRYAQRSSSANEQFF. The CDR3 coding sequence is TGTGCCAGCAGCCGATACGCACAAAGGTCCTCATCCGCCAATGAGCAGTTCTTC. The chain carries TRBV7-6 and TRBJ2-1; D is unresolved. Germline V CDR1 and CDR2: SGHVS, FNYEAQ. V lost 5 bases and J 6 bases, leaving 26 bases between the germline ends. The CDR3 sequence is 18 residues long.

V usage is TRBV27 and J usage is TRBJ1-2; a possible D gene is TRBD1 (6 bases). Per germline, CDR1 MNHEY and CDR2 SMNVEV (reference sequence). This CDR3 contains 12 residues. V was clipped by 7 bases and J by 8 bases, with 14 bases between them. Written as DNA, the CDR3 is TGTGCCAGCAAAACACAGGGTTGGGGCTACACCTTC. It codes for CASKTQGWGYTF.

V gene TRBV12-3 or TRBV12-4 combines with J gene TRBJ1-5; 11 bases line up with TRBD1. The CDR3 length is 16 residues. Germline trimming cut 3 bases from V and 6 bases from J; bases unmatched to any gene: 7. CDR3 bases: TGTGCCAGCAGTTTGGCTGGGACAGGGGGGCCTCAGCCCCAGCATTTT. It specifies CASSLAGTGGPQPQHF.

This clonotype was seen ten or more times. The chain joins TRBV6-1 to TRBJ2-1; D might be TRBD1 (5 bases). Trimming stripped 7 bases from V and 4 bases from J, with 5 bases between. The CDR3 has 11 residues. CDR1 and CDR2 from the germline V gene are MNHNS and SASEGT. The CDR3 spells CASKGYNEQFF. CDR3 in DNA: TGTGCCAGCAAGGGGTACAATGAGCAGTTCTTC.

Many counts were recorded for this clonotype. The chain carries TRBV7-9 and TRBJ2-3, with D perhaps matching TRBD1 (6 bases). The germline V gene encodes CDR1 SEHNR and CDR2 FQNEAQ (reference sequence). The CDR3 runs 17 residues. The germline V and J ends were trimmed by 5 bases and 4 bases, with 22 bases remaining between them. The CDR3 nucleotides are TGTGCCAGCAGCGGCCTTTTGAGACAGGAGTCCGCAGATACGCAGTATTTT. Translation gives CASSGLLRQESADTQYF.

This clonotype was found many times. This sequence joins TRBV6-1 and TRBJ2-1; D is unclear. V shed 2 bases and J shed 4 bases, with 9 bases lying between them. The germline CDR1 and CDR2 sequences are MNHNS and SASEGT. This CDR3 is built from 14 residues. CDR3 sequence (DNA): TGTGCCAGCAGTGAACGGTGGGGTTACAATGAGCAGTTCTTC. It translates to CASSERWGYNEQFF.